This TCR beta chain was sequenced during a study of OX40 agonist ivuxolimab in advanced cancers. Overall study: With a range of roughly 23 to 85, age averaged approximately 60 years, and approximately 83% were male.

TCRdb keeps only in-frame clones here, not all; method: immunoSEQ multiplex PCR. The sample consists of roughly 75,000 clones, over 75% of them appearing once. Exclusion of a patient followed from autoimmune disease history or systemic immunosuppression. This clone is a singleton in its sample. This material consisted of CD4+ or CD8+ T cells sorted from blood, taken in a trial of the OX40 agonist ivuxolimab. The sequence was collected from an adult with an advanced solid tumor such as melanoma, head and neck, liver or kidney cancer.

CDR3 coding DNA: TGTGCCAGCAGTAGGGGGGACTATTCCTACGAGCAGTACTTC. Encoded protein: CASSRGDYSYEQYF. The chain links TRBV6-1 to TRBJ2-7, with D maybe TRBD2 (7 bases). Deletions cut 5 bases from V and 1 base from J, with 12 bases between. The germline gives CDR1 MNHNS, CDR2 SASEGT. CDR3 length equals 14 residues.